A single T cell receptor (beta chain) is shown here with its context. TCRdb fed the PCR reads into MiXCR, producing one record per CDR3 protein. The repertoire consists of about half a million distinct CDR3 sequences, with about 25% occurring once and the leading ten covering 0.7% to 0.9%. This entry is derived from a study of molecular identifiers for immune sequencing clone quantification. Study details: With replicates, the RNA of around 20,000 or 100,000 naive CD8 cells was split five ways and four were sequenced.

Input for naive CD8 libraries was about 18,000 to 1,100,000 sorted cells; the RNA fraction used was 10%, 30% or 50%. V lost 5 bases to trimming and J lost 1 base; unmatched junction nucleotides: 8. Germline loops: CDR1 PRHDT, CDR2 FYEKMQ (reference sequence). This CDR3 region has 16 residues. The TCR originated in a human donor in good health. Some libraries in this study had Jurkat cell RNA spiked in. The sample comprised naive CD8+ T cells from blood, with Jurkat cell RNA spiked in. Indicated subset: FACS-sorted CD8+CD4-CCR7+CD45RA+ naive T cells. V gene TRBV13 combines with J gene TRBJ1-5; TRBD1 agrees at 7 bases. CDR3 residues: CASSRRTGGSNQPQHF. The CDR3 nucleotides are TGTGCCAGCAGCCGTCGGACAGGTGGGAGCAATCAGCCCCAGCATTTT.